This T cell receptor beta chain was retrieved from a study of blood T cell repertoires in COVID-19. At the level of the study: The United States, Italy and Spain supplied acute and convalescent COVID-19 samples. From T cells, B-cell-depleted T cells, or PBMCs came the material, which was cDNA or gDNA.

The CDR3 is 16 residues long. Trimming took 1 base from V and 1 from J, leaving 9 bases between them. Germline loops: CDR1 SGHRS, CDR2 YFSETQ. Per the study methods: Quantification of nucleated cells was approximated via reference gene primer amplification. Produced via immunoSEQ multiplex PCR; TCRdb's table is partial and in-frame only. V and J calls and clone size are copied from that table; D and trimming were computed from the DNA. The sample holds around 75,000 clones, roughly 80% seen once. Seattle enrolled patients during active infection and tracked them longitudinally. Material: peripheral blood. J is TRBJ2-6 and V is TRBV5-1; D call uncertain. The clonotype was recovered from a man in his fifties or sixties with COVID-19, enrolled during active disease. The CDR3 region has the DNA TGCGCCAGCAGCTTGAGTACATATTCTGGGGCCAACGTCCTGACTTTC. Its translation: CASSLSTYSGANVLTF.